This T cell receptor (beta chain) was recovered during a study of T cells in Graves' hyperthyroidism and ophthalmopathy. Study outcomes and limitations: Most thyroid-expanded clonotypes above 0.001 were also found in blood.

For ophthalmopathy patients, the Clinical Activity Score was at least 3 and the NOSPECS grade at least 4; duration was under 3 months. Based on clinical symptoms, serum thyroxine and TRAb, thyroid ultrasound and orbital computed tomography, diagnoses were reached. Germline loops: CDR1 GTSNPN, CDR2 SVGIG (reference sequence). This CDR3 has 13 residues. Trimming cost V 3 bases and J 9 bases, with 16 bases left between them. Amplification of TCR beta CDR3 regions was performed using RNA transcripts as template. A set of HTBI primers served as the primers for a first-round RT-PCR of the TCR CDR3. TCRdb re-called the multiplex PCR reads through MiXCR, storing one row per CDR3 protein. The sample includes hundreds of thousands of distinct CDR3 sequences, roughly 15% of them seen just once. As regards this clonotype: Its specificity is unknown.

The TCR sequence derives from a woman aged 40 to 50 with Graves' ophthalmopathy. Material: blood. The V gene is TRBV30, the J gene TRBJ2-3, with a tentative D call TRBD2 (6 bases). The CDR3, as DNA: TGTGCCTGGAGGGGGACTGCGGCTGCGACGCAGTATTTT. Protein: CAWRGTAAATQYF.